The rows below give T cell receptor beta chains drawn from one sample of a study of CD4 and CD8 cells across lung adenocarcinoma regions. TCRdb independently ran MiXCR on the PCR reads; one entry per CDR3 protein. The table has 6,000 to 7,500 distinct CDR3 sequences, approximately 50% seen once. Sequenced: CD8+ T cells from the center of a lung tumor. These receptors were collected from a male donor with lung adenocarcinoma. The CD4 and CD8 labels of this study may be unreliable. Both conserved end residues are part of each CDR3. D genes are given only for firm matches. Expanded clones get a size class; other rows say once, few or many, or leave the size out.

clone_size	v_call	j_call	d_call	cdr3_aa	cdr3_nt
-	TRBV7-2	TRBJ1-4	TRBD1	CASSSARGSHEKLFF	TGTGCCAGCAGCTCGGCCAGGGGGAGTCATGAAAAACTGTTTTTT
-	TRBV6-1	TRBJ2-1	TRBD1	CASRLTGGRYNEQFF	TGTGCCAGCAGGCTGACAGGGGGCCGTTACAATGAGCAGTTCTTC
-	TRBV10-3	TRBJ2-3	-	CGITALSAKNTQYF	TGTGGCATCACCGCGCTGTCAGCCAAAAACACGCAGTACTTT
many	TRBV6-1	TRBJ2-7	TRBD2	CASSVGLAGAVYSYEQYF	TGTGCCAGCAGTGTAGGACTAGCGGGGGCTGTCTATTCCTACGAGCAGTACTTC
-	TRBV6-5	TRBJ2-1	-	CASSYSRMYNEQFF	TGTGCCAGCAGTTACAGTAGGATGTACAATGAGCAGTTCTTC
many	TRBV4-1	TRBJ2-1	-	CASSRDIYNEQFF	TGCGCCAGCAGCCGAGACATTTACAATGAGCAGTTCTTC
-	TRBV11-2	TRBJ2-7	-	CASSWGSNYEQYF	TGTGCCAGCAGCTGGGGCAGTAACTACGAGCAGTACTTC
-	TRBV6-1	TRBJ2-5	-	CASSGARDQETQYF	TGTGCCAGCAGCGGGGCCCGTGACCAAGAGACCCAGTACTTC
many	TRBV7-2	TRBJ2-3	-	CAETALGRTDTQYF	TGTGCCGAAACAGCCCTAGGTCGCACAGATACGCAGTATTTT
few	TRBV25-1	TRBJ2-1	TRBD2	CASSEGLAGVSNEQFF	TGTGCCAGCAGTGAAGGACTAGCGGGAGTATCCAATGAGCAGTTCTTC
-	TRBV6-1	TRBJ2-3	TRBD2	CASNRGGEASTDTQYF	TGTGCCAGCAACCGCGGGGGGGAGGCTAGCACAGATACGCAGTATTTT
few	TRBV4-1	TRBJ2-7	TRBD2	CASSEPGLAEYEQYF	TGCGCCAGCAGCGAACCGGGCCTAGCGGAATACGAGCAGTACTTC
-	TRBV6-1	TRBJ1-2	-	CASSEARGNYGYTF	TGTGCCAGCAGTGAAGCGCGTGGGAACTATGGCTACACCTTC
few	TRBV6-1	TRBJ1-5	-	CASSEFGVTGQPQHF	TGTGCCAGCAGTGAATTTGGGGTGACGGGTCAGCCCCAGCATTTT
-	TRBV6-1	TRBJ2-3	TRBD2	CASSDPRGVGTDTQYF	TGTGCCAGCAGTGACCCGCGGGGGGTCGGAACAGATACGCAGTATTTT
-	TRBV4-2	TRBJ2-7	TRBD2	CASSQGTSGGEQYF	TGTGCCAGCAGCCAAGGGACTAGCGGGGGCGAGCAGTACTTC
-	TRBV6-1	TRBJ2-5	TRBD2	CASSGAGGKETQYF	TGTGCCAGCAGCGGGGCGGGGGGCAAAGAGACCCAGTACTTC
-	TRBV6-5	TRBJ2-4	-	CASSYGQRTAAKNIQYF	TGTGCCAGCAGTTACGGGCAGCGAACAGCGGCCAAAAACATTCAGTACTTC
many	TRBV7-2	TRBJ1-1	TRBD1	CASSLTGGWVEAFF	TGTGCCAGCAGCTTAACAGGGGGATGGGTTGAAGCTTTCTTT
few	TRBV7-2	TRBJ2-5	-	CASSLTVPGTQYF	TGTGCCAGCAGCTTAACAGTTCCGGGGACCCAGTACTTC
many	TRBV10-1	TRBJ2-3	-	CASSESGPRGATQYF	TGCGCCAGCAGTGAGTCCGGACCCAGAGGGGCTACGCAGTATTTT
few	TRBV6-1	TRBJ2-3	-	CASSPSDTQYF	TGTGCCAGCAGTCCCTCAGATACGCAGTATTTT
-	TRBV14	TRBJ2-1	TRBD2	CASSPARGGEFF	TGTGCCAGCAGCCCCGCGCGGGGGGGAGAGTTCTTC
medium-sized	TRBV6-5	TRBJ2-1	TRBD2	CASSYRAGGSMYNEQFF	TGTGCCAGCAGTTACAGAGCGGGGGGGTCTATGTACAATGAGCAGTTCTTC
-	TRBV6-1	TRBJ2-4	TRBD1	CASSGTRGDREALAKNIQYF	TGTGCCAGCAGTGGGACCCGAGGGGACAGGGAGGCTTTAGCCAAAAACATTCAGTACTTC
-	TRBV6-5	TRBJ1-2	-	CASSYGGGGDYGYTF	TGTGCCAGCAGTTACGGGGGGGGCGGAGACTATGGCTACACCTTC
few	TRBV11-2	TRBJ2-7	-	CASSTDGGSYEQYF	TGTGCCAGCAGCACGGACGGGGGTTCCTACGAGCAGTACTTC
-	TRBV6-1	TRBJ2-5	TRBD2	CASGRAIQTQYF	TGTGCCAGTGGGAGGGCCATCCAGACCCAGTACTTC
few	TRBV3-1	TRBJ2-6	-	CASSQVWANVLTF	TGTGCCAGCAGCCAAGTCTGGGCCAACGTCCTGACTTTC
-	TRBV6-1	TRBJ1-2	-	CASSDQGLDGYTF	TGTGCCAGCAGCGACCAGGGATTAGATGGCTACACCTTC
few	TRBV6-1	TRBJ2-4	TRBD1	CASSPRGWGKNIQYF	TGTGCCAGCAGCCCCAGGGGGTGGGGCAAAAACATTCAGTACTTC
-	TRBV3-1	TRBJ2-1	TRBD2	CASSHTKAREARKQFF	TGTGCCAGCAGCCACACCAAGGCCCGGGAGGCCCGAAAGCAGTTCTTC
-	TRBV7-2	TRBJ2-3	-	CASSWDLTDTQYF	TGTGCCAGCAGCTGGGACCTCACAGATACGCAGTATTTT
few	TRBV6-5	TRBJ2-4	-	CASSWAVNNEQYF	TGTGCCAGCAGTTGGGCCGTTAACAATGAGCAGTACTTC
few	TRBV9	TRBJ2-5	-	CASSVGQGWETQYF	TGTGCCAGCAGCGTCGGTCAGGGTTGGGAGACCCAGTACTTC
-	TRBV4-1	TRBJ2-7	-	CASSDGGNEQYF	TGCGCCAGCAGCGACGGAGGGAACGAGCAGTACTTC
few	TRBV6-1	TRBJ2-3	TRBD2	CASSETSGGPDTQYF	TGTGCCAGCAGTGAGACTAGCGGGGGGCCAGATACGCAGTATTTT
few	TRBV6-1	TRBJ2-7	-	CASRKLNRGGNEQYF	TGTGCCAGCCGAAAATTGAACAGGGGAGGGAACGAGCAGTACTTC
-	TRBV6-1	TRBJ2-3	-	CASKAAIAGTDTQYF	TGTGCCAGCAAAGCAGCTATAGCGGGCACAGATACGCAGTATTTT
-	TRBV10-1	TRBJ1-4	-	CARTRVTNEKLFF	TGCGCCAGGACCAGGGTCACTAATGAAAAACTGTTTTTT
-	TRBV6-5	TRBJ2-1	-	CASSLWGAQFF	TGTGCCAGCAGTTTATGGGGGGCCCAGTTCTTC
-	TRBV10-2	TRBJ2-1	TRBD2	CASSEGRLAGYNEQFF	TGCGCCAGCAGTGAGGGAAGGCTAGCGGGCTACAATGAGCAGTTCTTC
-	TRBV6-5	TRBJ2-7	-	CASRLDLIEQYF	TGTGCCAGCAGACTCGACCTCATCGAGCAGTACTTC
-	TRBV11-3	TRBJ2-1	-	CASSFSGAYNEQFF	TGTGCCAGCAGCTTTAGTGGGGCTTACAATGAGCAGTTCTTC
many	TRBV6-5	TRBJ2-3	-	CASSYYLGDTQYF	TGTGCCAGCAGTTACTACCTAGGGGATACGCAGTATTTT